Listed below are T cell receptor beta chains from one sample, sequenced in a study of cytomegalovirus exposure and HLA in healthy donors. Sequencing used immunoSEQ multiplex PCR; TCRdb keeps in-frame clones, though not all of them. Of 70,000 to 90,000 clones listed, around 66% were seen once; the top ten hold over 12%. Material for sequencing was PBMCs. These receptors all stem from a woman aged 40 to 55 in good health and CMV-seropositive. Each CDR3 is given with its conserved first and last residue. A D gene is named only where the DNA matches it firmly. The size entry is marked missing in some rows and otherwise reads once, few, many or a size class.

size: NA
V: TRBV6-7
D: NA
J: TRBJ2-3
CDR3: CARTRTTKGGDTQYF
DNA: TGTGCCAGAACCCGGACTACTAAGGGCGGGGATACGCAGTATTTT

size: NA
V: TRBV7-2
D: TRBD2
J: TRBJ2-1
CDR3: CASSLDLPSGNEQFF
DNA: TGTGCCAGCAGCTTAGATCTTCCTAGCGGGAATGAGCAGTTCTTC

size: NA
V: TRBV19
D: NA
J: TRBJ1-5
CDR3: CASSPQSGPQHF
DNA: TGTGCCAGTAGTCCGCAATCAGGGCCCCAGCATTTT

size: NA
V: TRBV28
D: TRBD1
J: TRBJ2-7
CDR3: CASSSYRTGGRFGEQYF
DNA: TGTGCCAGCAGTTCTTACCGGACAGGCGGAAGGTTTGGGGAGCAGTACTTC

size: NA
V: TRBV7-8
D: NA
J: TRBJ1-2
CDR3: CASSWGGGNGYTF
DNA: TGTGCCAGCAGCTGGGGGGGAGGCAATGGCTACACCTTC

size: once
V: TRBV5-1
D: NA
J: TRBJ1-3
CDR3: CASSGEIANTIYF
DNA: TGCGCCAGCAGTGGGGAGATAGCAAACACCATATATTTT

size: NA
V: TRBV5-4
D: TRBD2
J: TRBJ2-6
CDR3: CASSTQAGAPSGANVLTF
DNA: TGTGCCAGCAGCACGCAAGCGGGAGCCCCCTCTGGGGCCAACGTCCTGACTTTC

size: few
V: TRBV2
D: TRBD2
J: TRBJ2-7
CDR3: CATFSGRGYEQYF
DNA: TGTGCCACCTTTAGCGGGAGGGGCTACGAGCAGTACTTC

size: NA
V: TRBV9
D: TRBD1
J: TRBJ1-1
CDR3: CASSASQGAVPAFF
DNA: TGTGCCAGCAGCGCATCTCAGGGGGCTGTGCCAGCTTTCTTT

size: NA
V: TRBV18
D: NA
J: TRBJ2-1
CDR3: CASSPQYPLLSYNEQFF
DNA: TGTGCCAGCTCACCTCAATACCCTCTATTATCCTACAATGAGCAGTTCTTC

size: NA
V: TRBV15
D: NA
J: TRBJ2-7
CDR3: CATSNNYEQYF
DNA: TGTGCCACCAGCAACAACTACGAGCAGTACTTC

size: NA
V: TRBV7-2
D: NA
J: TRBJ2-3
CDR3: CASSFGQGYTDTQYF
DNA: TGTGCCAGCAGCTTCGGGCAGGGGTACACAGATACGCAGTATTTT

size: few
V: TRBV5-8
D: TRBD1
J: TRBJ1-5
CDR3: CASSRGTAGSNQPQHF
DNA: TGTGCCAGCAGCAGAGGGACAGCCGGGAGCAATCAGCCCCAGCATTTT

size: NA
V: TRBV4-3
D: TRBD1
J: TRBJ1-4
CDR3: CASSQAGQGGEKLFF
DNA: TGCGCCAGCAGCCAAGCCGGACAGGGTGGCGAAAAACTGTTTTTT

size: few
V: TRBV5-5
D: TRBD2
J: TRBJ2-5
CDR3: CASSLFVLAGQETQYF
DNA: TGTGCCAGCAGCTTGTTCGTACTAGCGGGACAAGAGACCCAGTACTTC

size: NA
V: TRBV2
D: NA
J: TRBJ2-5
CDR3: CASSAQETQYF
DNA: TGTGCCAGCAGTGCGCAAGAGACCCAGTACTTC

size: NA
V: TRBV5-1
D: NA
J: TRBJ2-3
CDR3: CASSLAGPGTDTQYF
DNA: TGCGCCAGCAGCTTGGCAGGGCCCGGCACAGATACGCAGTATTTT

size: NA
V: TRBV29-1
D: NA
J: TRBJ1-2
CDR3: CSVDHGEGQVFGYTF
DNA: TGCAGCGTTGACCACGGGGAAGGTCAGGTCTTCGGCTACACCTTC